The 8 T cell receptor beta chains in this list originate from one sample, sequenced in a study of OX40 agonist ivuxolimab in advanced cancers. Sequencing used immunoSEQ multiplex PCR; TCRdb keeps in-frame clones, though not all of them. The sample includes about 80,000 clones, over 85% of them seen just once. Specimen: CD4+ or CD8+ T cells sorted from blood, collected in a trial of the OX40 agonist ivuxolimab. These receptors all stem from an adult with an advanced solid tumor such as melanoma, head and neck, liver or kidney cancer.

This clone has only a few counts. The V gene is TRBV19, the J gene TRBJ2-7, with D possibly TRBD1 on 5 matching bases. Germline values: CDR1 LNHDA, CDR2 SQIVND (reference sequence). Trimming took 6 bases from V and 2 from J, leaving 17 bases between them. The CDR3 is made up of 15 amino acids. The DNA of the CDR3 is TGTGCCAGTAGCATCTCCCCCAGGGATACCTACGAGCAGTACTTC. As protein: CASSISPRDTYEQYF. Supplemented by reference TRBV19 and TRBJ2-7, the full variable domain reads DGGITQSPKYLFRKEGQNVTLSCEQNLNHDAMYWYRQDPGQGLRLIYYSQIVNDFQKGDIAEGYSVSREKKESFPLTVTSAQKNPTAFYLCASSISPRDTYEQYFGPGTRLTVT.

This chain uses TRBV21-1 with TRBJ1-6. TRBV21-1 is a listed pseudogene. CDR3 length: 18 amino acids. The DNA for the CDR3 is TGTGCCAGCAGCAAAGACCCGGGACGGGGAGAAGATAATTCACCCCTCCACTTT. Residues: CASSKDPGRGEDNSPLHF.

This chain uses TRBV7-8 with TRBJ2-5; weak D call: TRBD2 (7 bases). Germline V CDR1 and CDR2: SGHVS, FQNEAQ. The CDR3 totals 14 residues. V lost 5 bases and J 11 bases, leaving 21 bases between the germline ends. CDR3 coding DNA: TGTGCCAGCAGCCCCCGTGGGGGGGCCTTGGAGCAGTACTTC. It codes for CASSPRGGALEQYF.

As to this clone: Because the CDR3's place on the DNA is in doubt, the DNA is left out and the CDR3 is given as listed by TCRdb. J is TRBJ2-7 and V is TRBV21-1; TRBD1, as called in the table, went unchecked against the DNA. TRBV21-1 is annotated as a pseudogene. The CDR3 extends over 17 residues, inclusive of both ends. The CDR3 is CASSKISTLGHFYEQYF.

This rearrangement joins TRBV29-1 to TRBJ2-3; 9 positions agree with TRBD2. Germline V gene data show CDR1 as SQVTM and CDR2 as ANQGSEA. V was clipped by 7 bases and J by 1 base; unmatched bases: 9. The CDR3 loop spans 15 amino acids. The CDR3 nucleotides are TGCAGCGCCGGACGCCAGCGGGAGGGCACAGATACGCAGTATTTT. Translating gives CSAGRQREGTDTQYF.

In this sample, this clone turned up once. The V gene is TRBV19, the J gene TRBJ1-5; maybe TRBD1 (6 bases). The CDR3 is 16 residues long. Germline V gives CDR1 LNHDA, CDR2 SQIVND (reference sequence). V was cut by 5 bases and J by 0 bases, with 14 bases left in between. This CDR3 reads CASSHRTAYSNQPQHF. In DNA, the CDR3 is TGTGCCAGTAGTCATCGGACAGCTTATAGCAATCAGCCCCAGCATTTT.

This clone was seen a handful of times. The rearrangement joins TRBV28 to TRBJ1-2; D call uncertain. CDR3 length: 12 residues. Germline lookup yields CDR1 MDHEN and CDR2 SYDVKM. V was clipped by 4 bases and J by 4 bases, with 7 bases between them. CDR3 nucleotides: TGTGCCAGCAGTTCCCTGCCCTATGGCTACACCTTC. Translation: CASSSLPYGYTF.

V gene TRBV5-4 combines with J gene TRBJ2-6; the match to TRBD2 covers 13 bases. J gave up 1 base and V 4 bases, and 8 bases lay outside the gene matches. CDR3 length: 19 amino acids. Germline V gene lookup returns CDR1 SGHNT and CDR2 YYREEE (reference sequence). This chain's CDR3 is CASSPTSGRPSSGANVLTF. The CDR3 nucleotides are TGTGCCAGCAGCCCGACTAGCGGGAGGCCATCTTCTGGGGCCAACGTCCTGACTTTC.